This is a list of T cell receptor beta chains from one sample in a study of blood T cell repertoires in COVID-19. TCRdb's table, derived via immunoSEQ multiplex PCR, lists solely in-frame clones and lacks some. This table has 50,000 to 75,000 clones, more than 65% appearing once. Sequencing was performed on peripheral blood. The receptor source for this set is a woman older than 75 with active or convalescent COVID-19. CDR3s include the opening cysteine and the closing phenylalanine or tryptophan. D genes are given only for firm matches. The size field is filled for only some rows; it gives once, few, many or a size class.

TRBV7-9	TRBJ1-2	.	.	TGTGCCAGCAGCTTAGCGACGGGGACAAGGGCGATAGCTAACTATGGCTACACCTTC	CASSLATGTRAIANYGYTF
TRBV6-5	TRBJ1-4	TRBD1	few	TGTGCCAGCAGTTTACGACAGGGTGGTGAAAAACTGTTTTTT	CASSLRQGGEKLFF
TRBV29-1	TRBJ2-1	TRBD2	.	TGCAGCGTTTATATTAGCGGGGAGTACAATGAGCAGTTCTTC	CSVYISGEYNEQFF
TRBV7-8	TRBJ2-3	.	.	TGTGCCAGCAGCCCCAGAGGGACATATCTCAGTACGCAGTATTTT	CASSPRGTYLSTQYF
TRBV7-2	TRBJ2-5	.	.	TGTGCCAGCAGCTCCCTGCCGGGTAGCGGCGTGACCCAGTACTTC	CASSSLPGSGVTQYF
TRBV10-3	TRBJ1-1	TRBD1	.	TGTGCCATCACAAACCCGGGACAGGGGGCGGACACTGAAGCTTTCTTT	CAITNPGQGADTEAFF
TRBV30	TRBJ1-5	TRBD1	few	TGTGCCTGGAGTGTACAGACAGGGACTCAGCCCCAGCATTTT	CAWSVQTGTQPQHF
TRBV4-1	TRBJ2-1	TRBD2	.	TGCGCCAGCAGCCAAGCAGGTAGCGGGGGGAGGAGCTCCTACAATGAGCAGTTCTTC	CASSQAGSGGRSSYNEQFF
TRBV7-2	TRBJ1-5	TRBD1	.	TGTGCCAGCAGCCCCTCATGGGACAGCCAGCCCCAGCATTTT	CASSPSWDSQPQHF
TRBV9	TRBJ2-1	.	.	TGTGCCAGCAGCGCCCGGGGGGCAGGGGACCACAATGAGCAGTTCTTC	CASSARGAGDHNEQFF
TRBV19	TRBJ1-1	.	.	TGTGCCAGTAGCCCGAGGGTGGACACTGAAGCTTTCTTT	CASSPRVDTEAFF
TRBV19	TRBJ2-2	TRBD1	.	TGTGCCAGTACTCAGGGGACAGGGGAAGCCGGGGAGCTGTTTTTT	CASTQGTGEAGELFF
TRBV6-4	TRBJ2-7	.	.	TGTGCCAGCACCGGCCCTCAGGTACAGGGAGGGGCCTACGAGCAGTACTTC	CASTGPQVQGGAYEQYF